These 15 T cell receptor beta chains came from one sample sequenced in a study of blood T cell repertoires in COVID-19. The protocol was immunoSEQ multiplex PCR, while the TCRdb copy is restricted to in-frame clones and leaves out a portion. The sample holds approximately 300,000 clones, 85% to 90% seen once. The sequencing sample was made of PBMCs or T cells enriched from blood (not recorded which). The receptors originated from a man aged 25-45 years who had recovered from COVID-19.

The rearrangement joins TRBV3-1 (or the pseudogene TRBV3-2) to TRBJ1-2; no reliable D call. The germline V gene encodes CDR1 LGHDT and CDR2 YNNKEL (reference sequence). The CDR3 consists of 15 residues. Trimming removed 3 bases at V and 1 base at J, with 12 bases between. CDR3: CASSHAGSLNYGYTF. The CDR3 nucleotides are TGTGCCAGCAGCCACGCCGGGAGCCTTAACTATGGCTACACCTTC.

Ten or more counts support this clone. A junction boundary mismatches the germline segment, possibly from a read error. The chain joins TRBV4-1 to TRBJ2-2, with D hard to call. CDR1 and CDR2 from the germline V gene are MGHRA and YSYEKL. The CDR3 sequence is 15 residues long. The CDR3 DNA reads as TGCGCCAGCAAAAAACAGAGTACGAACGCCGGGGAGCTGTTTTTT. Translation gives CASKKQSTNAGELFF.

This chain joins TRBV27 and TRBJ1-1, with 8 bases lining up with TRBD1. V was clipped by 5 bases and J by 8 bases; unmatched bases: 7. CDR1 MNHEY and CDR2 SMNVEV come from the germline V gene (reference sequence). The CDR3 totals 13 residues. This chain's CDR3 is CASSMARGREAFF. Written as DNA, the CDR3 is TGTGCCAGCAGTATGGCCAGGGGGCGCGAAGCTTTCTTT.

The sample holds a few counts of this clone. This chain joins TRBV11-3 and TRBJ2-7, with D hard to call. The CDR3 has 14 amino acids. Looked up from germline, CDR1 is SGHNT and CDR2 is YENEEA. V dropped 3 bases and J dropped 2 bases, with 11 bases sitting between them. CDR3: CASSFRHYPYEQYF. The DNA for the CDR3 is TGTGCCAGCAGCTTCAGACATTACCCCTACGAGCAGTACTTC.

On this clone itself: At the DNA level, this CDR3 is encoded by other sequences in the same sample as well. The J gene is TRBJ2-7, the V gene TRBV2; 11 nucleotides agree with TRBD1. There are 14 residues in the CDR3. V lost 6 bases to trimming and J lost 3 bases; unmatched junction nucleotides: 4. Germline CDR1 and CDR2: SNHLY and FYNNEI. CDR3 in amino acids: CASSPGTGGYEQYF. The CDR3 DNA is TGTGCCAGCAGCCCCGGGACAGGGGGCTACGAGCAGTACTTC.

DNA of the CDR3: TGTGCCAGCAGCTTCGACAGGACTCAGATGGCTTTCTTT. Translating it yields CASSFDRTQMAFF. The V and J genes are TRBV11-3 and TRBJ1-1; D possibly corresponds to TRBD1 (6 bases). With 3 bases removed from V and 11 bases from J, the gap between germline ends came to 16 bases. Germline-derived CDR1 and CDR2 are SGHNT and YENEEA. The CDR3 sequence is 13 residues long.

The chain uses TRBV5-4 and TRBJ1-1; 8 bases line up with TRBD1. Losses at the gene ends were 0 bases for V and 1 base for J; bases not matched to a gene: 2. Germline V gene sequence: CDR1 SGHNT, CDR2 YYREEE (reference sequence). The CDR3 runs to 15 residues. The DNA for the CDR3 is TGTGCCAGCAGCTTGGGGACAGGGACGAACACTGAAGCTTTCTTT. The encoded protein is CASSLGTGTNTEAFF.

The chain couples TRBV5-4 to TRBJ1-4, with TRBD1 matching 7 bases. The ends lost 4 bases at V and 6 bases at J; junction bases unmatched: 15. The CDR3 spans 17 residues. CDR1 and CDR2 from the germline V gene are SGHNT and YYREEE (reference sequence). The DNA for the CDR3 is TGTGCCAGCAGCAGAGGGGGTACAGGGGCTCTCGATGAAAAACTGTTTTTT. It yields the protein CASSRGGTGALDEKLFF.

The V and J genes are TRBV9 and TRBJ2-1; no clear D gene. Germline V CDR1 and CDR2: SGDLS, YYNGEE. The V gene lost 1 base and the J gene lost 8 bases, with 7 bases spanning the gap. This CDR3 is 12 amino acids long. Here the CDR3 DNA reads TGTGCCAGCAGCGTATTATTTCATGAGCAGTTCTTC. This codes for CASSVLFHEQFF.

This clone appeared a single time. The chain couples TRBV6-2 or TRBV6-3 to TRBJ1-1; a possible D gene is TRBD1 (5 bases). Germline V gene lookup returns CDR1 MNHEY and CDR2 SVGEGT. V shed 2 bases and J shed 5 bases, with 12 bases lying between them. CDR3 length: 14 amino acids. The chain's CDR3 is CASSYGEEGTEAFF. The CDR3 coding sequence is TGTGCCAGCAGTTACGGCGAGGAGGGGACTGAAGCTTTCTTT.

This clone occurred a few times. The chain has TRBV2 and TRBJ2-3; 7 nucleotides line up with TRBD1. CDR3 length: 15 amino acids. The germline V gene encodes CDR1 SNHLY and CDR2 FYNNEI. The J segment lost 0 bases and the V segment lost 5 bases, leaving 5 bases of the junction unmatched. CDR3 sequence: CASSYDRASTDTQYF. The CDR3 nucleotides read TGTGCCAGCAGTTATGACAGGGCTAGCACAGATACGCAGTATTTT.

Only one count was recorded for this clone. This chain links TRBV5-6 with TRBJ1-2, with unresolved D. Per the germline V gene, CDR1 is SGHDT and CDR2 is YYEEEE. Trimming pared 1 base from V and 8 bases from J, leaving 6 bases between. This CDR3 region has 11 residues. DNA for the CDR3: TGTGCCAGCAGCTTGCGCGAGGGCTACACCTTC. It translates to CASSLREGYTF.

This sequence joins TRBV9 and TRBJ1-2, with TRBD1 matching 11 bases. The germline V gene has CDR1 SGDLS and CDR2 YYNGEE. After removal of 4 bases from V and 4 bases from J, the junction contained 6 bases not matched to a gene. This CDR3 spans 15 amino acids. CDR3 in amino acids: CASSPGTGGSYGYTF. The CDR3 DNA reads TGTGCCAGCAGCCCCGGGACAGGGGGTTCCTATGGCTACACCTTC. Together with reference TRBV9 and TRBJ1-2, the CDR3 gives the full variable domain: DSGVTQTPKHLITATGQRVTLRCSPRSGDLSVYWYQQSLDQGLQFLIQYYNGEERAKGNILERFSAQQFPDLHSELNLSSLELGDSALYFCASSPGTGGSYGYTFGSGTRLTVV.

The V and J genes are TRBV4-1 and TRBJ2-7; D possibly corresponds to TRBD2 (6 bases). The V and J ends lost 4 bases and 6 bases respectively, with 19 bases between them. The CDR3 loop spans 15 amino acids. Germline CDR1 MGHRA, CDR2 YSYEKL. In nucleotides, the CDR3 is TGCGCCAGCAGCCTTCCCGAGGGCGGGATGGGCGAGCAGTACTTC. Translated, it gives CASSLPEGGMGEQYF.

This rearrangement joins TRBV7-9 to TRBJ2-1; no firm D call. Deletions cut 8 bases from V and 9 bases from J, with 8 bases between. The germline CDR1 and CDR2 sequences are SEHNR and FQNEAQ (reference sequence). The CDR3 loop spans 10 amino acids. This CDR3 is CASSFPEQFF. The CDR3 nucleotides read TGTGCCAGCTCATTTCCTGAGCAGTTCTTC.